The present T cell receptor (beta chain) was sequenced within a study of cytomegalovirus exposure and HLA in healthy donors. Whole-study results and caveats: In vitro data verified a few CMV-associated chains as specific for CMV antigens. The study recorded around 160 TCR beta chains that were cytomegalovirus-associated.

As regards this clone: Antigen: not known.

V lost 5 bases and J lost 5; bases outside the gene matches: 9. CDR1 and CDR2 from the germline V gene are MNHEY and SMNVEV (reference sequence). The CDR3 consists of 15 residues. Repertoires were generated with immunoSEQ multiplex PCR, while TCRdb's copy carries only in-frame clones and drops some. Here the sample spans approximately 150,000 clones, approximately 89% being singletons. Sequencing was performed on PBMCs. The source is a man between 18 and 29 years old in good health and CMV-seronegative. The gene calls are TRBV27 and TRBJ1-2, with 9 bases that match TRBD1. CDR3 bases: TGTGCCAGCAGTCCCACGACAGGGGGTGTTTATGGCTACACCTTC. Amino acids: CASSPTTGGVYGYTF.